Listed here are 5 T cell receptor beta chains from one sample, sequenced in a study of shared T cell receptors in the human thymus. The data were produced by immunoSEQ multiplex PCR, yet TCRdb's version contains in-frame clones alone and is incomplete. There are under 700,000 clones in the sample; approximately 80% occur only once, and 0.013% lies in the top ten. Separately, the same data were catalogued under a study of human thymus T cells.

Sample: thymocytes. The receptors were sampled from a boy less than two years old with a congenital heart defect.

The V gene is TRBV6-5, the J gene TRBJ2-1; possible D gene TRBD2, 5 bases. The CDR3 totals 12 residues. Looked up from germline, CDR1 is MNHEY and CDR2 is SVGAGI. V shed 11 bases and J shed 2 bases, with 10 bases lying between them. CDR3 bases: TGTGCCGTATCCGGGACCTACAATGAGCAGTTCTTC. This encodes CAVSGTYNEQFF.

J is TRBJ2-7 and V is TRBV5-1; tentative D call: TRBD2 (5 bases). With 2 bases removed from V and 4 bases from J, the gap between germline ends came to 19 bases. This CDR3 has 16 amino acids. Germline V gene data show CDR1 as SGHRS and CDR2 as YFSETQ. CDR3 in amino acids: CASSFPFQARAYEQYF. CDR3 in DNA: TGCGCCAGCAGCTTTCCATTCCAAGCGAGGGCTTACGAGCAGTACTTC.

The chain has TRBV28 and TRBJ2-7, with D tentatively TRBD2 (6 bases). The V end was cut by 8 bases, the J end by 4 bases, with 18 bases between. The CDR3 covers 14 residues. Germline-derived CDR1 and CDR2 are MDHEN and SYDVKM. The CDR3 loop reads CASRLDEIRYEQYF. The CDR3 DNA reads as TGTGCCAGCCGACTAGATGAGATTCGTTACGAGCAGTACTTC.

The CDR3 loop reads CASSQATTGLNEKLFF. The CDR3 nucleotides read TGCGCCAGCAGCCAGGCTACGACAGGGCTAAATGAAAAACTGTTTTTT. V and J are TRBV4-3 and TRBJ1-4, with TRBD1 identical over 7 bases. CDR1 is LGHNA, CDR2 YSLEER, per germline. J gave up 5 bases and V 3 bases, and 9 bases lay outside the gene matches. The CDR3 sequence is 16 residues long.

The rearrangement uses TRBV30 and TRBJ1-3; D is unresolved. The CDR3 consists of 15 residues. V lost 0 bases, J lost 1 base, and 10 bases lay in between. Germline V gene data show CDR1 as GTSNPN and CDR2 as SVGIG (reference sequence). The chain's CDR3 is CAWSVDNSSGNTIYF. CDR3 sequence (DNA): TGTGCCTGGAGTGTAGACAATAGTTCTGGAAACACCATATATTTT. Full variable domain (missing parts from reference TRBV30 and TRBJ1-3): SQTIHQWPATLVQPVGSPLSLECTVEGTSNPNLYWYRQAAGRGLQLLFYSVGIGQISSEVPQNLSASRPQDRQFILSSKKLLLSDSGFYLCAWSVDNSSGNTIYFGEGSWLTVV.